A single count supports the clone carrying this T cell receptor (beta chain). Its antigen is still unknown. Germline CDR1 and CDR2: WSHSY and SAAADI. CDR3 length: 13 residues. V was clipped by 0 bases and J by 2 bases, with 5 bases between them. This sample was taken from a study of a mutant IDH1 vaccine in newly diagnosed glioma. Background on the study: Radiotherapy alone preceded vaccination by 4-6 weeks; alternatively, vaccination started with temozolomide cycles.

Produced via immunoSEQ multiplex PCR; TCRdb's table is partial and in-frame only. The data contain 55,000 to 65,000 clones, roughly 84% of them singletons. Regarding time point: week 35, safety follow-up. Each dose of the vaccine consisted of 300 ug of mutant IDH1 20-mer peptide, with topical imiquimod. This sample comprised PBMCs, obtained from a glioma patient whose treatment included an IDH1 peptide vaccine. The chain uses TRBV10-2 and TRBJ2-7; no clear D. This receptor was obtained from a man aged 25 to 45 with glioma. CDR3 in amino acids: CASSESVAYEQYF. The CDR3 DNA sequence: TGCGCCAGCAGTGAGTCGGTGGCCTACGAGCAGTACTTC.